The clone carrying this TCR beta chain was picked up one time. Antigen unknown. This table comes from immunoSEQ multiplex PCR, and its TCRdb copy is limited to in-frame clones, with some not included. The table lists some 14,000 clones, 85% to 90% of them singletons. The data are from a study of PD-1 blockade in mismatch repair-deficient tumors. Specified time point: approximately 9-day in vitro stimulation with candidate neoantigen peptide 6. An identically run culture lacking peptide was the fold-change baseline. Study observations and caveats: After pembrolizumab, tumor-resident clones rose rapidly, then generally contracted before radiologic responses.

Trimming removed 3 bases from V and 2 bases from J, with 5 bases in between. From germline, CDR1 is KGHSH and CDR2 LQKENI. The CDR3 extends over 13 amino acids. The chain joins TRBV18 to TRBJ2-1; D is unresolved. Source: cells cultured in vitro, taken from a patient treated with pembrolizumab. This clonotype originated in an adult with mismatch repair-deficient cancer. CDR3 in amino acids: CASSPAPYNEQFF. The CDR3 DNA is TGTGCCAGCTCACCTGCCCCCTACAATGAGCAGTTCTTC.